This passage covers 7 T cell receptor beta chains from one sample sequenced in a study of cytomegalovirus exposure and HLA in healthy donors. The PCR employed 60 Vbeta primers together with 13 Jbeta primers. Assay used: immunoSEQ multiplex PCR; TCRdb lists only in-frame clones, some missing. The sample has roughly 50,000 clones. Sequences were obtained from PBMCs. These receptors were obtained from a female donor in good health and CMV-seronegative.

This chain links TRBV7-9 with TRBJ1-2; the D is unclear. This CDR3 is 12 amino acids long. The V end was cut by 3 bases, the J end by 7 bases, with 9 bases between. Germline V gives CDR1 SEHNR, CDR2 FQNEAQ (reference sequence). The CDR3 loop is CASSLRAAGYTF. In nucleotides, the CDR3 is TGTGCCAGCAGCTTGCGGGCGGCTGGCTACACCTTC.

The rearrangement uses TRBV19 and TRBJ2-7; 9 bases are shared with TRBD2. V shed 3 bases, J shed 4 bases, and the junction held 7 bases outside the gene matches. Germline lookup yields CDR1 LNHDA and CDR2 SQIVND (reference sequence). CDR3 length: 15 amino acids. In nucleotides, the CDR3 is TGTGCCAGTAGTATCCGTAGCGGGAGTACGTACGAGCAGTACTTC. As protein: CASSIRSGSTYEQYF.

V usage is TRBV18 and J usage is TRBJ1-2, with 7 bases lining up with TRBD1. The germline gives CDR1 KGHSH, CDR2 LQKENI. The junction had 5 bases not matched to a gene; V was cut back by 3 bases and J by 4 bases. The CDR3 consists of 14 residues. The CDR3 DNA reads as TGTGCCAGCTCACCCCGGGGACAGATCTATGGCTACACCTTC. This translates into CASSPRGQIYGYTF. Full variable domain (outside the CDR3, taken from reference TRBV18 and TRBJ1-2): NAGVMQNPRHLVRRRGQEARLRCSPMKGHSHVYWYRQLPEEGLKFMVYLQKENIIDESGMPKERFSAEFPKEGPSILRIQQVVRGDSAAYFCASSPRGQIYGYTFGSGTRLTVV.

The gene calls are TRBV9 and TRBJ2-3; 16 bases agree with TRBD2. Germline V gene sequence: CDR1 SGDLS, CDR2 YYNGEE. V trimming: 4 bases; J trimming: 2 bases; junction bases outside the gene matches: 7. This CDR3 is 18 amino acids long. This CDR3 reads CASSLGTSGRGYTDTQYF. DNA of the CDR3: TGTGCCAGCAGCCTCGGGACTAGCGGGAGGGGATACACAGATACGCAGTATTTT. Supplemented by reference TRBV9 and TRBJ2-3, the full variable domain reads DSGVTQTPKHLITATGQRVTLRCSPRSGDLSVYWYQQSLDQGLQFLIQYYNGEERAKGNILERFSAQQFPDLHSELNLSSLELGDSALYFCASSLGTSGRGYTDTQYFGPGTRLTVL.

The V call is TRBV6-1, the J call TRBJ1-1; D possibly corresponds to TRBD1 (6 bases). The CDR3 spans 15 residues. V shed 6 bases and J shed 5 bases, with 19 bases lying between them. Looked up from germline, CDR1 is MNHNS and CDR2 is SASEGT. CDR3 bases: TGTGCCAGCAGGGCCCCAGGGACAAGCAAAACTGAAGCTTTCTTT. It translates to CASRAPGTSKTEAFF.

The J gene is TRBJ1-4, the V gene TRBV10-3, with D maybe TRBD1 (5 bases). The CDR3 length is 15 residues. The germline CDR1 and CDR2 sequences are ENHRY and SYGVKD. V dropped 3 bases and J dropped 2 bases, with 10 bases sitting between them. The CDR3 region is CAISDSKGTNEKLFF. In DNA form, the CDR3 reads TGTGCCATCAGTGATTCTAAGGGGACTAATGAAAAACTGTTTTTT.

The chain is built from TRBV30 and TRBJ2-3, with D possibly being TRBD2 (6 bases). Trimming took off 0 bases at V and 7 bases at J, with 11 bases between the two ends. This CDR3 has 13 amino acids. Per the germline V gene, CDR1 is GTSNPN and CDR2 is SVGIG (reference sequence). The CDR3 coding sequence is TGTGCCTGGAGTGTAAACGGGAGAAATACGCAGTATTTT. It encodes CAWSVNGRNTQYF.